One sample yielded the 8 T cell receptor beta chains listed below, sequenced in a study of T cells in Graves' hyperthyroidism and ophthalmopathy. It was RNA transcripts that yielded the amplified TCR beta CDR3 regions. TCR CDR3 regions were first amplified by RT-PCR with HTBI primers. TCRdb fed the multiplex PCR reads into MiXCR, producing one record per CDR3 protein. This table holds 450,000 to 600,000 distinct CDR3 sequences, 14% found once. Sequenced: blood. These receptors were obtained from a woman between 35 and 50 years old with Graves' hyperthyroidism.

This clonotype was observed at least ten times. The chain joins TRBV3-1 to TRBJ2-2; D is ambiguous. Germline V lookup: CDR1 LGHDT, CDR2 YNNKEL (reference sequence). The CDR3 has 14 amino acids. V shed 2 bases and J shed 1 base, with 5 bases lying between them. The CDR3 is CASSQTRNTGELFF. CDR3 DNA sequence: TGTGCCAGCAGCCAAACGAGGAACACCGGGGAGCTGTTTTTT. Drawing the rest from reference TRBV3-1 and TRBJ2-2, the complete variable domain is DTAVSQTPKYLVTQMGNDKSIKCEQNLGHDTMYWYKQDSKKFLKIMFSYNNKELIINETVPNRFSPKSPDKAHLNLHINSLELGDSAVYFCASSQTRNTGELFFGEGSRLTVL.

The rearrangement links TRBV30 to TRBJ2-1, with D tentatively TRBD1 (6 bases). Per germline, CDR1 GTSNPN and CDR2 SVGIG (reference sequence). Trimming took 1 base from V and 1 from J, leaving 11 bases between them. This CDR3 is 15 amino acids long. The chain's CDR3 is CAWSGGTSSYNEQFF. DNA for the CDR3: TGTGCCTGGAGTGGGGGGACAAGTTCCTACAATGAGCAGTTCTTC.

Here the CDR3 reads CASSYTTEREKLFF. The CDR3 region has the DNA TGTGCCAGCAGTTATACCACGGAGCGTGAAAAACTGTTTTTT. This rearrangement joins TRBV28 to TRBJ1-4, with no clear D. This CDR3 contains 14 residues. CDR1 is MDHEN, CDR2 SYDVKM, per germline. With 4 bases removed from V and 7 bases from J, the gap between germline ends came to 13 bases.

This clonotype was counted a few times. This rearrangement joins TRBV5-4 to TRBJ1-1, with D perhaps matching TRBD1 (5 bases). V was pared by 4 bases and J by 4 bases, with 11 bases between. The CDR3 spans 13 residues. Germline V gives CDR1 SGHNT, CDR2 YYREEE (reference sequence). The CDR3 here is CASSQGTTTEAFF. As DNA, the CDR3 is TGTGCCAGCAGCCAAGGGACTACCACTGAAGCTTTCTTT.

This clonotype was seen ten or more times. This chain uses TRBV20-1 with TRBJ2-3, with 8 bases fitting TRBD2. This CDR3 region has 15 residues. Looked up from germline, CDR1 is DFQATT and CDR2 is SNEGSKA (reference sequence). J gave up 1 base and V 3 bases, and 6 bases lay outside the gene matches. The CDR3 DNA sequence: TGCAGTGCTAGCGGGAGGGCCGCGGGCACAGATACGCAGTATTTT. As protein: CSASGRAAGTDTQYF.

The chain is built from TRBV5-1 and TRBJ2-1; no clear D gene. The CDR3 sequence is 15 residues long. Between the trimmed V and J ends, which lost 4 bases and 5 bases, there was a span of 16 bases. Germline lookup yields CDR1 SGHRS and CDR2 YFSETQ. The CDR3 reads CASSPNKIEHNEQFF. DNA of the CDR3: TGCGCCAGCAGCCCCAACAAAATAGAGCACAATGAGCAGTTCTTC.

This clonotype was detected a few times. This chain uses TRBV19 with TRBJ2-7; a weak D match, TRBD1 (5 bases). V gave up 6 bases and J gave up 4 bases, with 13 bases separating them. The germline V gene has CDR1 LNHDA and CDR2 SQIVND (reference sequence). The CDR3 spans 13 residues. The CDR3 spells CASSTTAQYEQYF. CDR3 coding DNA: TGTGCCAGTAGCACGACAGCACAGTACGAGCAGTACTTC. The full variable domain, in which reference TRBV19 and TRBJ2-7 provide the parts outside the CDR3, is DGGITQSPKYLFRKEGQNVTLSCEQNLNHDAMYWYRQDPGQGLRLIYYSQIVNDFQKGDIAEGYSVSREKKESFPLTVTSAQKNPTAFYLCASSTTAQYEQYFGPGTRLTVT.

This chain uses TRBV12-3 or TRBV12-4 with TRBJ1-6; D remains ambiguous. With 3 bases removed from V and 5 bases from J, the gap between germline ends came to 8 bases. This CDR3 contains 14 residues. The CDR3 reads CASSFSLHNSPLHF. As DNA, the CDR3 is TGTGCCAGCAGTTTTTCACTTCATAATTCACCCCTCCACTTT.